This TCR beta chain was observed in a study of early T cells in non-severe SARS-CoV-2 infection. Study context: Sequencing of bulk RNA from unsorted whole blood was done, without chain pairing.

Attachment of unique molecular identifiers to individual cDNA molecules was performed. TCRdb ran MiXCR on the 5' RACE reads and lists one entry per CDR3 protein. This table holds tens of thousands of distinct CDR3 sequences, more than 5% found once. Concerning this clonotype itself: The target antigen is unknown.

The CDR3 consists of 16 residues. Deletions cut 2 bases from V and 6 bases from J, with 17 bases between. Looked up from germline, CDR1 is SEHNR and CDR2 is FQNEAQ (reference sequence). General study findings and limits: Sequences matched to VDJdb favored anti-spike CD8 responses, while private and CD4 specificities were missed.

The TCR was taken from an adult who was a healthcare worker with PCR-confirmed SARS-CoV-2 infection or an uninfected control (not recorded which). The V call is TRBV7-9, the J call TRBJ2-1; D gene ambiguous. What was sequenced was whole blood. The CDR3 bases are TGTGCCAGCAGCTTATTCGGCGGCAGAGCCGGCAATGAGCAGTTCTTC. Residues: CASSLFGGRAGNEQFF. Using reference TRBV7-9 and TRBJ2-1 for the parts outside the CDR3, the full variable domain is DTGVSQNPRHKITKRGQNVTFRCDPISEHNRLYWYRQTLGQGPEFLTYFQNEAQLEKSRLLSDRFSAERPKGSFSTLEIQRTEQGDSAMYLCASSLFGGRAGNEQFFGPGTRLTVL.